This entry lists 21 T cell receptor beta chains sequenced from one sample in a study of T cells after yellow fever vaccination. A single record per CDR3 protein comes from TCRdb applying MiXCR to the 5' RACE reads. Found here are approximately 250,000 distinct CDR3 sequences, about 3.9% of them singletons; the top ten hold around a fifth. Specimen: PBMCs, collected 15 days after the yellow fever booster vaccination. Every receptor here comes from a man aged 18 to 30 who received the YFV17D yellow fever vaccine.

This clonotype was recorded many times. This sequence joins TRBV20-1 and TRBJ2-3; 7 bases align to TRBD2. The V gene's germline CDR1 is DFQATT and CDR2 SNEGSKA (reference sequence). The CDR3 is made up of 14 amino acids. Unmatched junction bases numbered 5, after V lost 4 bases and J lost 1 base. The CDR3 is CSAIRGGGTDTQYF. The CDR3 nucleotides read TGCAGTGCTATTCGCGGGGGAGGCACAGATACGCAGTATTTT.

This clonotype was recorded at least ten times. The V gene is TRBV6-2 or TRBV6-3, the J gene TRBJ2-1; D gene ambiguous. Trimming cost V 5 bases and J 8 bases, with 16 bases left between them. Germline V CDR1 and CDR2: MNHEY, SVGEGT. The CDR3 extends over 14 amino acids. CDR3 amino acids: CASSRRVGGDEQFF. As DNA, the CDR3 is TGTGCCAGCAGTCGCCGGGTAGGCGGCGATGAGCAGTTCTTC.

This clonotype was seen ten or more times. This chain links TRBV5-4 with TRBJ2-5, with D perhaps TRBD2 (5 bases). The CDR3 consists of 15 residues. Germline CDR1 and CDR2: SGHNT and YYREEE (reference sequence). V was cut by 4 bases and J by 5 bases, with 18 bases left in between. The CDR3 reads CASSPDSLGGETQYF. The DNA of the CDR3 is TGTGCCAGCAGCCCCGACTCCCTCGGCGGGGAGACCCAGTACTTC.

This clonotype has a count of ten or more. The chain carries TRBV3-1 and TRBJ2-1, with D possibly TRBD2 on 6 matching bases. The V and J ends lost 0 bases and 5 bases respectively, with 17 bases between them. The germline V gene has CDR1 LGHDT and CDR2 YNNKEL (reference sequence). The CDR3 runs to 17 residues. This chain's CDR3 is CASSQESAGITDNEQFF. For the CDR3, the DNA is TGTGCCAGCAGCCAAGAATCCGCGGGGATAACCGACAATGAGCAGTTCTTC.

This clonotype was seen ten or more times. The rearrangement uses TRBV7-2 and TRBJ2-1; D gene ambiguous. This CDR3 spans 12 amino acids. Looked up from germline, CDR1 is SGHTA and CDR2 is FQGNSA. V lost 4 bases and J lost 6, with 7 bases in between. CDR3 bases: TGTGCCAGCAGCTCCCGCACCAATGAGCAGTTCTTC. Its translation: CASSSRTNEQFF.

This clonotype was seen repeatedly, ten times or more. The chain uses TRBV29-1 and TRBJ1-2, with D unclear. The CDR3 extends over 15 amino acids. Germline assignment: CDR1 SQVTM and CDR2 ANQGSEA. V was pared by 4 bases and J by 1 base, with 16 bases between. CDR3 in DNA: TGCAGCGTTGGGGATTACCGGGGAGGTAACTATGGCTACACCTTC. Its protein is CSVGDYRGGNYGYTF.

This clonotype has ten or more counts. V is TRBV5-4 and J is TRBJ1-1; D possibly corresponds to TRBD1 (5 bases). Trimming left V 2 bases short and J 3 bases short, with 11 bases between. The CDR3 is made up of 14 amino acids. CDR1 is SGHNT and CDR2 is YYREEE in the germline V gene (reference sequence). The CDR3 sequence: CASSLRGSYTEAFF. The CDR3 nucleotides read TGTGCCAGCAGCTTACGGGGGAGCTACACTGAAGCTTTCTTT.

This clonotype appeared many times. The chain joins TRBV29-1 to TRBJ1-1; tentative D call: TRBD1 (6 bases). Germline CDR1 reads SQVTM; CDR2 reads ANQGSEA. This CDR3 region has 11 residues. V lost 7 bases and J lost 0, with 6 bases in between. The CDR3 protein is CSAGVNTEAFF. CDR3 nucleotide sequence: TGCAGCGCAGGGGTGAACACTGAAGCTTTCTTT.

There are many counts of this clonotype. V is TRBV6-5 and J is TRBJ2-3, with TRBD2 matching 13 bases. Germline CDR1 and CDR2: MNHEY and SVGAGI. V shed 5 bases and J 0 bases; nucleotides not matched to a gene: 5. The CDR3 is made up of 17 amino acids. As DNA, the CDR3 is TGTGCCAGCAGTCCGTGGGGACTAGCGGGAAGCACAGATACGCAGTATTTT. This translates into CASSPWGLAGSTDTQYF.

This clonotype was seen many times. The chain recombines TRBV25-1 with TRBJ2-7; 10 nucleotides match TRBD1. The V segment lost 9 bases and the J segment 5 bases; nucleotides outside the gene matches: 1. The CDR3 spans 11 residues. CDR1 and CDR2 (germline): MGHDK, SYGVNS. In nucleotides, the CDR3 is TGTGCCAGGGGACAGGGGAACGAGCAGTACGTC. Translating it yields CARGQGNEQYV.

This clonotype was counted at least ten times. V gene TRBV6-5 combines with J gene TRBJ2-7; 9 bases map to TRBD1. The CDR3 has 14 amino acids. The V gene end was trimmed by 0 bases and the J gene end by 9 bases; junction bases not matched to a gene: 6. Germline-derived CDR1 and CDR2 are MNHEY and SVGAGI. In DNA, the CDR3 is TGTGCCAGCAGTTACTCGGGACAGGGAGACACGCAGTACTTC. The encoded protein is CASSYSGQGDTQYF.

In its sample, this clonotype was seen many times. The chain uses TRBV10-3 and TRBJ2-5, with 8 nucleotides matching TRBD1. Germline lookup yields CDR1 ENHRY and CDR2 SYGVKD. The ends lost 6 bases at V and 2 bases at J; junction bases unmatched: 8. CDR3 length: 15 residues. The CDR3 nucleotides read TGTGCCATCAGGGGGACAGGTTGGGAACAAGAGACCCAGTACTTC. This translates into CAIRGTGWEQETQYF.

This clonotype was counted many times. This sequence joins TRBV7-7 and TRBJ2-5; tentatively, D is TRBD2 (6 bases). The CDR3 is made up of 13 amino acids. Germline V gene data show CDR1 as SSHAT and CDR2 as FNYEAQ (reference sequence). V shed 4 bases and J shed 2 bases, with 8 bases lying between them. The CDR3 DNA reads TGTGCCAGCAGCTCCGGGAGTCAAGAGACCCAGTACTTC. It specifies CASSSGSQETQYF. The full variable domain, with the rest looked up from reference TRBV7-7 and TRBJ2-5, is GAGVSQSPRYKVTKRGQDVTLRCDPISSHATLYWYQQALGQGPEFLTYFNYEAQPDKSGLPSDRFSAERPEGSISTLTIQRTEQRDSAMYRCASSSGSQETQYFGPGTRLLVL.

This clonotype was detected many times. The CDR3 bases are TGTGCCAGCAGCCAAGGATTCAGCGGGGGGACGCAGCAAGAGACCCAGTACTTC. This translates into CASSQGFSGGTQQETQYF. The V and J genes are TRBV3-1 and TRBJ2-5, with 9 bases matching TRBD2. This CDR3 contains 18 residues. With V trimmed by 1 base and J by 2 bases, 11 bases remained unmatched. Germline V gives CDR1 LGHDT, CDR2 YNNKEL (reference sequence).

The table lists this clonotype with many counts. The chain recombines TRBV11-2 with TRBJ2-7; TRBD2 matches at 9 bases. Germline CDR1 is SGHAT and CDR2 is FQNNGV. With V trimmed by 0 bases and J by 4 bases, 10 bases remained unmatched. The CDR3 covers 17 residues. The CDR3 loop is CASSLDVVVAGAYEQYV. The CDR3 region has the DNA TGTGCCAGCAGCTTAGATGTCGTTGTAGCGGGGGCTTACGAGCAGTACGTC.

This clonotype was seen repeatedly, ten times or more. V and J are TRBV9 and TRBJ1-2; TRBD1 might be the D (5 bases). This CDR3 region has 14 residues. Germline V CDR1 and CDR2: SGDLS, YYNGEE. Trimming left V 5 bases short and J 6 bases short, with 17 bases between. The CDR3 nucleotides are TGTGCCAGCAGGGGGACGGGCAGGTCGCATGGCTACACCTTC. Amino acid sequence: CASRGTGRSHGYTF.

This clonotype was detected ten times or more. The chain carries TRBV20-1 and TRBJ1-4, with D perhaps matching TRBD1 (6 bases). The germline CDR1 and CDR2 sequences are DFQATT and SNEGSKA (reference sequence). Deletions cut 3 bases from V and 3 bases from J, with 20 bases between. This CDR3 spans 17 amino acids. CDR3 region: CSASRAYGGEPNEKLFF. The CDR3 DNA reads TGCAGTGCTAGTAGGGCCTATGGGGGCGAACCTAATGAAAAACTGTTTTTT.

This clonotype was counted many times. The CDR3: CASSLGDRNQPQHF. The CDR3, as DNA: TGTGCCAGCAGCTTGGGGGACCGGAATCAGCCCCAGCATTTT. This chain uses TRBV5-5 with TRBJ1-5; a possible D gene is TRBD1 (5 bases). The ends were cut back, 0 bases at V and 4 bases at J, with 8 bases in the middle. Germline lookup yields CDR1 SGHKS and CDR2 YYEKEE (reference sequence). The CDR3 consists of 14 residues.

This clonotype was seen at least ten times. In DNA, the CDR3 is TGTGCCAGCAGCCTCTATGGGGACTCTAGCACAGATACGCAGTATTTT. Its translation: CASSLYGDSSTDTQYF. V is TRBV7-7 and J is TRBJ2-3; perhaps TRBD2 as D (6 bases). The CDR3 consists of 16 residues. CDR1 and CDR2 (germline): SSHAT, FNYEAQ (reference sequence). Between the trimmed V and J ends, which lost 5 bases and 0 bases, there was a span of 15 bases.

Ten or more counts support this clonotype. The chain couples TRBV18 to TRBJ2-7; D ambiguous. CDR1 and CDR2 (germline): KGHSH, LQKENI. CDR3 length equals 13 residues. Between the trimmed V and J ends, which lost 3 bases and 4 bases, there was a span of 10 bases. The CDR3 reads CASSPGSTYEQYV. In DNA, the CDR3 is TGTGCCAGCTCACCCGGTAGCACTTACGAGCAGTACGTC.

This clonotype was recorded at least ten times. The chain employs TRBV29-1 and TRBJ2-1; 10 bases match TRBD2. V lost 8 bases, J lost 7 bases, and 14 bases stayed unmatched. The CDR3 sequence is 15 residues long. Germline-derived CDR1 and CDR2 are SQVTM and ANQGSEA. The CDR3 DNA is TGCAGCTTAGAAGGAAGCGGGGGGGCAGGGAATGAGCAGTTCTTC. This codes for CSLEGSGGAGNEQFF.